The 9 T cell receptor beta chains listed next were all sequenced from one sample in a study of T cell responses to AZD1222 COVID-19 vaccine (dated by TCRdb to about 2021). The sample's time point label, decoded: baseline before first vaccination. The receptor library was made with the immunoSEQ multiplex PCR assay. Sourced from immuneACCESS, this table was stored by TCRdb with only in-frame sequences that have V and J called. A share of the clones is absent; for the studies checked, an unresolved V gene accounts for under half, and the remainder has no known explanation. Counted in this sample were approximately 200,000 clones; roughly 88% of them appeared once. The ten largest clones capture around 7.9% of the sample. Here the sequenced sample was peripheral blood, taken on day 0 of AZD1222 vaccination. The receptors derive from an adult in good health.

This chain connects TRBV10-3 to TRBJ1-1; D is undetermined. Trimming removed 10 bases from V and 5 bases from J, with 17 bases in between. The V gene's germline CDR1 is ENHRY and CDR2 SYGVKD. This CDR3 is 13 amino acids long. CDR3 DNA: TGTGCCACCTGTTTCGGACCCGGGACTGAAGCTTTCTTT. It yields the protein CATCFGPGTEAFF.

A single count supports this clone. The chain uses TRBV30 and TRBJ1-4; tentatively, D is TRBD1 (5 bases). CDR3 length: 14 amino acids. Germline V gene data show CDR1 as GTSNPN and CDR2 as SVGIG (reference sequence). Trimming removed 1 base from V and 4 bases from J, with 10 bases in between. The CDR3 reads CAWSAGGRNEKLFF. In nucleotides, the CDR3 is TGTGCCTGGAGTGCTGGGGGTCGTAATGAAAAACTGTTTTTT.

The chain is built from TRBV5-5 and TRBJ1-5, with D maybe TRBD1 (6 bases). Germline CDR1 SGHKS, CDR2 YYEKEE (reference sequence). The CDR3 spans 15 residues. V was shortened by 5 bases and J by 0 bases, with 12 bases between the two germline ends. This CDR3 reads CASSTGTNSNQPQHF. In DNA, the CDR3 is TGTGCCAGCAGTACCGGGACAAATAGCAATCAGCCCCAGCATTTT.

In this sample, this clone turned up once. J is TRBJ2-7 and V is TRBV29-1; 9 bases match TRBD2. Germline CDR1 SQVTM, CDR2 ANQGSEA. The CDR3 consists of 14 residues. Unmatched junction bases numbered 10, after V lost 6 bases and J lost 4 bases. The CDR3 reads CSVLGLANVYEQYF. CDR3 DNA: TGCAGCGTCCTTGGACTAGCGAATGTATACGAGCAGTACTTC.

This rearrangement joins TRBV9 to TRBJ2-3, with 9 bases lining up with TRBD2. Per the germline V gene, CDR1 is SGDLS and CDR2 is YYNGEE. The junction had 10 bases not matched to a gene; V was cut back by 3 bases and J by 2 bases. The CDR3 consists of 17 residues. The DNA for the CDR3 is TGTGCCAGCAGCGCAAAATCTAGCGGGGTAAACACAGATACGCAGTATTTT. Residues: CASSAKSSGVNTDTQYF.

This chain joins TRBV6-1 and TRBJ2-7; D is perhaps TRBD2 (5 bases). Germline V gives CDR1 MNHNS, CDR2 SASEGT. The CDR3 has 14 residues. V was clipped by 1 base and J by 1 base, with 8 bases between them. As DNA, the CDR3 is TGTGCCAGCAGTGAAGGGACGGGGTCCTACGAGCAGTACTTC. This sequence encodes CASSEGTGSYEQYF.

V usage is TRBV5-4 and J usage is TRBJ2-1; unclear D gene. The CDR3 runs to 13 residues. Trimming took off 6 bases at V and 4 bases at J, with 11 bases between the two ends. From germline, CDR1 is SGHNT and CDR2 YYREEE (reference sequence). Here the CDR3 DNA reads TGTGCCAGCAAAAACGCCGGTTACAATGAGCAGTTCTTC. This translates into CASKNAGYNEQFF.

The chain employs TRBV4-3 and TRBJ1-2; 8 bases fit TRBD1. The ends lost 0 bases at V and 4 bases at J; junction bases unmatched: 4. Per the germline V gene, CDR1 is LGHNA and CDR2 is YSLEER. This CDR3 has 15 amino acids. In DNA, the CDR3 is TGCGCCAGCAGCCAAGACAGGGGGCGAGGCTATGGCTACACCTTC. Protein: CASSQDRGRGYGYTF.

CDR3 nucleotides: TGTGCCAGCAGTGAATGGCCAGGTACCTCCTACGAGCAGTACTTC. Translated, it gives CASSEWPGTSYEQYF. The chain carries TRBV2 and TRBJ2-7; no reliable D call. CDR1 is SNHLY, CDR2 FYNNEI, per germline. There are 15 residues in the CDR3. Trimming stripped 2 bases from V and 0 bases from J, with 11 bases between.